The 25 T cell receptor beta chains below all came from one sample that was sequenced in a study of cytomegalovirus exposure and HLA in healthy donors. The study ran its PCR with 60 Vbeta and 13 Jbeta primers. Clones were sequenced by immunoSEQ multiplex PCR, and TCRdb holds only the in-frame ones, with some missing. The sample contains around 150,000 clones, 65% to 80% of which appear only once. The specimen was PBMCs. These receptors all stem from a man aged 35 to 55 in good health and CMV-seronegative.

Only a few counts were recorded for this clone. The chain couples TRBV28 to TRBJ2-5, with 8 nucleotides matching TRBD1. In germline, CDR1 is MDHEN, CDR2 SYDVKM. This CDR3 contains 14 residues. Losses at the gene ends were 8 bases for V and 5 bases for J; bases not matched to a gene: 10. The CDR3 loop reads CASQPDRDGETQYF. The CDR3 DNA reads as TGTGCCAGCCAACCGGACAGGGATGGGGAGACCCAGTACTTC.

This clone was detected once. The rearrangement joins TRBV5-1 to TRBJ2-7, with 8 bases that match TRBD1. With V trimmed by 1 base and J by 3 bases, 9 bases remained unmatched. The CDR3 has 16 residues. Per the germline V gene, CDR1 is SGHRS and CDR2 is YFSETQ. CDR3 loop: CASSLTRTGSGYEQYF. The CDR3 DNA sequence: TGCGCCAGCAGCTTGACCCGGACAGGGAGTGGCTACGAGCAGTACTTC.

The chain uses TRBV11-2 and TRBJ2-7, with D unclear. The V gene's germline CDR1 is SGHAT and CDR2 FQNNGV. V was cut by 5 bases and J by 4 bases, with 9 bases left in between. The CDR3 sequence is 12 residues long. In DNA, the CDR3 is TGTGCCAGCAGCGCCGGTCTGTACGAGCAGTACTTC. It encodes CASSAGLYEQYF.

This rearrangement joins TRBV4-1 to TRBJ2-7; D not certain. The V end lost 0 bases, the J end lost 2 bases, and 8 bases lay between the germline ends. The CDR3 is made up of 14 amino acids. Germline lookup yields CDR1 MGHRA and CDR2 YSYEKL. CDR3 nucleotides: TGCGCCAGCAGCCAAGACCCGCTAACCTACGAGCAGTACTTC. Amino acid sequence: CASSQDPLTYEQYF.

This rearrangement joins TRBV25-1 to TRBJ2-7; D is unclear. V lost 2 bases, J lost 5 bases, and 16 bases lay in between. Germline V gene data show CDR1 as MGHDK and CDR2 as SYGVNS. The CDR3 extends over 15 amino acids. The CDR3 reads CASSEGHRALNEQYF. The DNA for the CDR3 is TGTGCCAGCAGTGAAGGTCACAGAGCCCTCAACGAGCAGTACTTC.

This rearrangement joins TRBV29-1 to TRBJ1-3; perhaps TRBD1 as D (5 bases). Looked up from germline, CDR1 is SQVTM and CDR2 is ANQGSEA. V was cut by 5 bases and J by 4 bases, with 15 bases left in between. The CDR3 is made up of 14 amino acids. The CDR3 reads CSVSRDSGGNTIYF. The CDR3 nucleotides read TGCAGCGTTAGCCGGGACTCCGGGGGAAACACCATATATTTT.

This clone showed up just once. The chain uses TRBV25-1 and TRBJ2-7; a weak D match, TRBD1 (6 bases). Per the germline V gene, CDR1 is MGHDK and CDR2 is SYGVNS. This CDR3 has 16 amino acids. Trimming took off 4 bases at V and 2 bases at J, with 18 bases between the two ends. CDR3 in amino acids: CASSGRDTQGTYEQYF. The CDR3 DNA is TGTGCCAGCAGTGGAAGGGACACACAAGGCACCTACGAGCAGTACTTC.

This clone was seen a handful of times. The CDR3 nucleotides are TGCGCCAGCAGCTTGGTCGGGACAGGGGATGGGGGCTACACCTTC. It encodes CASSLVGTGDGGYTF. V usage is TRBV5-1 and J usage is TRBJ1-2; 10 nucleotides agree with TRBD1. The V gene's germline CDR1 is SGHRS and CDR2 YFSETQ. V dropped 0 bases and J dropped 8; count of bases not matched to a gene: 7. The CDR3 runs 15 residues.

This rearrangement joins TRBV5-1 to TRBJ1-5; tentatively, D is TRBD1 (5 bases). Looked up from germline, CDR1 is SGHRS and CDR2 is YFSETQ. V was clipped by 0 bases and J by 4 bases, with 17 bases between them. The length of the CDR3 is 17 residues. CDR3 protein: CASSLEGPGGGNQPQHF. For the CDR3, the DNA is TGCGCCAGCAGCTTGGAGGGGCCCGGGGGGGGAAATCAGCCCCAGCATTTT.

This clone was found once. This rearrangement joins TRBV9 to TRBJ2-1; weak D call: TRBD2 (6 bases). CDR1 is SGDLS, CDR2 YYNGEE, per germline. The CDR3 has 14 residues. With 1 base removed from V and 6 bases from J, the gap between germline ends came to 11 bases. CDR3 in amino acids: CASSVSPGGNEQFF. The DNA for the CDR3 is TGTGCCAGCAGCGTAAGTCCCGGGGGCAATGAGCAGTTCTTC.

The V call is TRBV11-3, the J call TRBJ1-4; D is perhaps TRBD1 (6 bases). V gave up 5 bases and J gave up 5 bases, with 18 bases separating them. The CDR3 has 16 amino acids. CDR1 and CDR2 from the germline V gene are SGHNT and YENEEA. The CDR3 DNA reads as TGTGCCAGCAGCGGGGGGGCGGACAGAGAGAATGAAAAACTGTTTTTT. Translation gives CASSGGADRENEKLFF.

The chain couples TRBV4-1 to TRBJ2-5; D is unclear. This CDR3 region has 13 residues. Trimming stripped 4 bases from V and 2 bases from J, with 8 bases between. Germline V CDR1 and CDR2: MGHRA, YSYEKL. CDR3 residues: CASSPTAQETQYF. As DNA, the CDR3 is TGCGCCAGCAGCCCTACAGCTCAAGAGACCCAGTACTTC.

The CDR3 reads CASSFDQGASEQFF. The CDR3 coding sequence is TGTGCCAGCAGCTTTGACCAGGGGGCGAGTGAGCAGTTCTTC. This rearrangement joins TRBV5-4 to TRBJ2-1; 8 bases match TRBD1. Trimming took 2 bases from V and 9 from J; bases not matched to a gene: 7. The germline CDR1 and CDR2 sequences are SGHNT and YYREEE (reference sequence). CDR3 length: 14 amino acids.

This chain connects TRBV4-1 to TRBJ2-5, with TRBD2 matching 7 bases. The CDR3 has 18 residues. Per the germline V gene, CDR1 is MGHRA and CDR2 is YSYEKL. J lost 1 base, V lost 1 base, and 12 bases had no gene match. The CDR3 sequence is CASSQGASRGNIQETQYF. CDR3 sequence (DNA): TGCGCCAGCAGCCAAGGCGCATCGCGGGGGAATATCCAAGAGACCCAGTACTTC.

The V gene is TRBV6-1, the J gene TRBJ1-5, with D hard to call. This CDR3 has 16 amino acids. Trimming stripped 3 bases from V and 4 bases from J, with 16 bases between. The germline CDR1 and CDR2 sequences are MNHNS and SASEGT. CDR3 loop: CASSESPDWTNQPQHF. The DNA of the CDR3 is TGTGCCAGCAGTGAGTCACCCGACTGGACTAATCAGCCCCAGCATTTT.

The chain couples TRBV9 to TRBJ2-6; D remains ambiguous. Trimming took off 0 bases at V and 0 bases at J, with 4 bases between the two ends. The length of the CDR3 is 15 residues. The V gene's germline CDR1 is SGDLS and CDR2 YYNGEE. The CDR3 here is CASSVVLSGANVLTF. The CDR3 bases are TGTGCCAGCAGCGTAGTCCTCTCTGGGGCCAACGTCCTGACTTTC.

The rearrangement joins TRBV5-1 to TRBJ2-1, with TRBD1 matching over 9 bases. The germline V gene has CDR1 SGHRS and CDR2 YFSETQ. The trim removed 2 bases at V and 1 base at J, leaving 4 bases unmatched. The CDR3 consists of 16 residues. The CDR3, as DNA: TGCGCCAGCAGCTTAGGGACAGGGTGGTCCTACAATGAGCAGTTCTTC. It yields the protein CASSLGTGWSYNEQFF.

The gene calls are TRBV28 and TRBJ2-1; TRBD2 agrees at 7 bases. V lost 5 bases, J lost 2 bases, and 9 bases stayed unmatched. In germline, CDR1 is MDHEN, CDR2 SYDVKM. The CDR3 totals 16 residues. CDR3 region: CASSTETGTTYNEQFF. The CDR3 bases are TGTGCCAGCAGTACAGAAACCGGGACTACCTACAATGAGCAGTTCTTC.

This clone was detected once. The chain has TRBV19 and TRBJ2-7; tentative D call: TRBD2 (6 bases). Germline-derived CDR1 and CDR2 are LNHDA and SQIVND (reference sequence). The CDR3 spans 14 residues. Trimming stripped 6 bases from V and 0 bases from J, with 12 bases between. The chain's CDR3 is CASSLGLVSYEQYF. The CDR3 coding sequence is TGTGCCAGTAGCCTGGGACTGGTCTCCTACGAGCAGTACTTC.

V and J are TRBV6-1 and TRBJ1-2; 10 nucleotides match TRBD1. The length of the CDR3 is 13 residues. Germline assignment: CDR1 MNHNS and CDR2 SASEGT. V was clipped by 4 bases and J by 6 bases; unmatched bases: 2. The CDR3 reads CASSGQGAHGYTF. The CDR3 DNA reads TGTGCCAGCAGTGGACAGGGGGCGCATGGCTACACCTTC.

For this clone: Other DNA sequences in the same sample also yield this CDR3. The chain combines TRBV4-2 with TRBJ2-7, with 11 nucleotides matching TRBD1. With 3 bases clipped from V and 4 bases from J, the junction kept 2 bases outside the gene matches. The CDR3 length is 14 residues. Germline V gene lookup returns CDR1 LGHNA and CDR2 YNFKEQ. CDR3 sequence (DNA): TGTGCCAGCAGCCATGGACAGGGGGCGTACGAGCAGTACTTC. This encodes CASSHGQGAYEQYF.

To note about this clone: Other DNA sequences in the sample encode the same CDR3. The rearrangement joins TRBV4-3 to TRBJ2-1, with TRBD2 identical over 8 bases. V was clipped by 0 bases and J by 3 bases; unmatched bases: 19. CDR3 length equals 21 residues. Germline V gene lookup returns CDR1 LGHNA and CDR2 YSLEER. CDR3 nucleotides: TGCGCCAGCAGCCAAGAGATAGCGGGGAGCCGACTGGTGGGTGGCTACAATGAGCAGTTCTTC. It yields the protein CASSQEIAGSRLVGGYNEQFF.

The chain joins TRBV30 to TRBJ2-1, with TRBD2 identical over 8 bases. The V gene's germline CDR1 is GTSNPN and CDR2 SVGIG (reference sequence). Trimming cost V 2 bases and J 3 bases; bases outside gene matches: 12. The CDR3 is 17 amino acids. This CDR3 is CAWSLPPFGGDYNEQFF. In DNA form, the CDR3 reads TGTGCCTGGAGTCTCCCTCCATTCGGGGGGGACTACAATGAGCAGTTCTTC.

This chain joins TRBV29-1 and TRBJ2-3; 8 positions agree with TRBD1. The CDR3 is 12 residues long. J gave up 7 bases and V 4 bases, and 4 bases lay outside the gene matches. Germline V gene data show CDR1 as SQVTM and CDR2 as ANQGSEA. CDR3 loop: CSVVGQGHTQYF. In DNA, the CDR3 is TGCAGCGTTGTTGGACAGGGTCATACGCAGTATTTT.

The chain employs TRBV11-2 and TRBJ2-1; D is undetermined. V was cut by 2 bases and J by 4 bases, with 15 bases left in between. The germline CDR1 and CDR2 sequences are SGHAT and FQNNGV. CDR3 length equals 16 residues. The CDR3 DNA is TGTGCCAGCAGCTTAATGGCTAGTCCGGTGTACAATGAGCAGTTCTTC. Translated, it gives CASSLMASPVYNEQFF.